This T cell receptor (beta chain) comes out of a study of cytomegalovirus exposure and HLA in healthy donors. Study results and caveats: Association of a missense DCLRE1C variant with TCR beta V- and J-gene trimming was reported in a later analysis.

Whereas donors were nominally healthy upon sampling, unrecorded immune exposures were probable. In the case of this clone: Its antigen remains unidentified.

Germline values: CDR1 SGHDT, CDR2 YYEEEE. This CDR3 has 17 residues. The V and J ends lost 0 bases and 3 bases respectively, with 19 bases between them. PCR was performed using 60 Vbeta and 13 Jbeta primers. Sequencing used immunoSEQ multiplex PCR; TCRdb keeps in-frame clones, though not all of them. There are about 250,000 clones in the sample; 80% to 95% occur only once, and around 1.7% lies in the top ten. Input material: PBMCs. The chain combines TRBV5-6 with TRBJ2-7; possible D gene TRBD1, 6 bases. This TCR was recovered from a girl aged 2 to 10 in good health and CMV-seronegative. CDR3 sequence (DNA): TGTGCCAGCAGCTTGGCCACGCCCCGGACAGTTGGCTACGAGCAGTACTTC. Protein product: CASSLATPRTVGYEQYF.